Below, 7 T cell receptor beta chains from the same sample are listed, as sequenced in a study of Tregs in tolerant kidney transplant recipients. Sequencing used immunoSEQ multiplex PCR; TCRdb keeps in-frame clones, though not all of them. Its table lists 12,000 to 15,000 clones. Related graft donors supplied nonmyeloablative bone marrow transplants, and mixed chimerism was transient. Sequenced material: CD4+ T cells from blood (PBMCs), taken 12 months after the transplant. These receptors came from a human patient who received a combined kidney and bone marrow transplant. Part of the T cells may come from the graft donor.

Worth noting for this clone: The missing CDR3 end, 3 residues past where the read stops, is filled in from the germline J gene. The chain joins TRBV24-1 to TRBJ2-3, with 8 positions matching TRBD2. Germline CDR1 and CDR2: KGHDR and SFDVKD. Germline trimming cut 3 bases from V and 7 bases from J; bases unmatched to any gene: 8. The CDR3 length is 15 residues. CDR3: CATSDISGTTNTQYF. CDR3 DNA (partial): TGTGCCACCAGTGATATTAGCGGGACGACAAATACG.

Partial CDR3 DNA: TGTGCCAGCTCACCCGCCGGACAGGGTAGTATGGATGGC. It codes for CASSPAGQGSMDG. The entire CDR3 protein reads CASSPAGQGSMDGYTF. The chain recombines TRBV18 with TRBJ1-2; 8 bases line up with TRBD1. Coverage ceases 3 residues before the CDR3 finishes, and the germline J gene fills in the end. CDR1 is KGHSH, CDR2 LQKENI, per germline. This CDR3 region has 16 residues. J gave up 6 bases and V 3 bases, and 12 bases lay outside the gene matches.

About this clone itself: The sequence runs out 3 residues before the end of the CDR3; the remainder is reconstructed from the germline J gene. This chain joins TRBV7-2 and TRBJ2-7; D is unclear. The CDR3 spans 12 residues. Germline CDR1 reads SGHTA; CDR2 reads FQGNSA. The ends were cut back, 2 bases at V and 3 bases at J, with 5 bases in the middle. The CDR3 bases that were read are TGTGCCAGCAGCTTAAACAGCTACGAG. Translating gives CASSLNSYE. The CDR3 in its entirety is CASSLNSYEQYF.

Note on this clone: The CDR3 end is not reached by the read, which stops 3 residues before it; the germline J gene fills it in. The rearrangement links TRBV19 to TRBJ1-6; D is uncertain. In germline, CDR1 is LNHDA, CDR2 SQIVND (reference sequence). This CDR3 is 16 amino acids long. The V end was cut by 2 bases, the J end by 6 bases, with 14 bases between. Partial CDR3 DNA: TGTGCCAGTAGTATACCCCAGCGGCAACCTAATTCACCC. Amino acids: CASSIPQRQPNSP. In full, the CDR3 reads CASSIPQRQPNSPLHF.

Of note for this clone: The read comes to an end 3 residues before the CDR3 does, leaving the germline J gene to fill in the end. The chain combines TRBV12-3 or TRBV12-4 with TRBJ2-1; the match to TRBD2 covers 10 bases. The J segment lost 8 bases and the V segment lost 6 bases, leaving 10 bases of the junction unmatched. The CDR3 length is 15 residues. The sequenced CDR3 bases are TGTGCCAGCAGGAAAACTAGCGGGGTAAACGATGAG. Protein product: CASRKTSGVNDE. The entire CDR3 protein is CASRKTSGVNDEQFF.

Comments on this clone: The CDR3 end is not reached by the read, which stops 3 residues before it; the germline J gene fills it in. V and J are TRBV5-4 and TRBJ2-1; TRBD2 agrees at 7 bases. Germline CDR1 SGHNT, CDR2 YYREEE (reference sequence). With V trimmed by 4 bases and J by 3 bases, 7 bases remained unmatched. The CDR3 covers 15 residues. Incomplete CDR3 DNA: TGTGCCAGCAGCCGGCGGAGCGGGAACTACAATGAG. This codes for CASSRRSGNYNE. The full CDR3 protein is CASSRRSGNYNEQFF.

With regard to this clone: The CDR3 end lies 3 residues beyond the end of the read and is filled in from the germline J gene. This chain joins TRBV5-1 and TRBJ2-7, with 8 bases lining up with TRBD2. Trimming removed 4 bases from V and 4 bases from J; junction bases left unmatched: 10. From germline, CDR1 is SGHRS and CDR2 YFSETQ. The CDR3 consists of 15 residues. The part of the CDR3 DNA that was read is TGCGCCAGCAGCGCCCTGGGTAGCGGGATGTACGAG. This sequence encodes CASSALGSGMYE. The full CDR3 reads CASSALGSGMYEQYF.